This TCR beta chain stems from a study of T cell changes during pregnancy in multiple sclerosis. The CDR3 has 16 residues. V lost 6 bases, J lost 0 bases, and 15 bases lay in between. Germline V gene data show CDR1 as SGHVS and CDR2 as FQNEAQ. The data were produced by immunoSEQ multiplex PCR, yet TCRdb's version contains in-frame clones alone and is incomplete. The table lists about 43,000 clones, approximately 91% of them singletons. The chain combines TRBV7-8 with TRBJ2-1; D might be TRBD1 (6 bases). The TCR was taken from a female donor with multiple sclerosis, enrolled in a pregnancy study. The sequencing input was PBMCs (not recorded whether the cells were cultured). The CDR3 DNA reads TGTGCCAGCAGACCCGTGGACAGCAGCTCCTACAATGAGCAGTTCTTC. This encodes CASRPVDSSSYNEQFF.